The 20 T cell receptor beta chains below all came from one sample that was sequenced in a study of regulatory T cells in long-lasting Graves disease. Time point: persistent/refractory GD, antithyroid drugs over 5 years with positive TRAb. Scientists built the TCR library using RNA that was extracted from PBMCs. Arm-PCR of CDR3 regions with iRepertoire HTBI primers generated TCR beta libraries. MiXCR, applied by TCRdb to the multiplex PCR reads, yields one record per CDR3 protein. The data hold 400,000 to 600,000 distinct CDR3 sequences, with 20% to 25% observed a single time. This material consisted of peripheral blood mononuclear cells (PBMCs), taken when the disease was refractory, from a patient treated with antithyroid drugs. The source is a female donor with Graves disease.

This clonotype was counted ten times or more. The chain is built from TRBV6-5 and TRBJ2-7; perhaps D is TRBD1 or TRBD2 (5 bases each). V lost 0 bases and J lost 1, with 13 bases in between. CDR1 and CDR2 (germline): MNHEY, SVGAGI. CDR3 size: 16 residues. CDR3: CASSYSGVPPSYEQYF. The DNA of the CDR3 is TGTGCCAGCAGTTACTCGGGGGTTCCGCCGTCCTACGAGCAGTACTTC.

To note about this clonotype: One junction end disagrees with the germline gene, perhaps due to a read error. The CDR3 nucleotides are TGTGCCGGCAGCTTAGGAAACACGGGGGCTGGGGCCAACGTCCTGACTTTC. Its translation: CAGSLGNTGAGANVLTF. The chain employs TRBV7-8 and TRBJ2-6; weak D call: TRBD2 (6 bases). Germline CDR1 is SGHVS and CDR2 is FQNEAQ. This CDR3 has 17 residues.

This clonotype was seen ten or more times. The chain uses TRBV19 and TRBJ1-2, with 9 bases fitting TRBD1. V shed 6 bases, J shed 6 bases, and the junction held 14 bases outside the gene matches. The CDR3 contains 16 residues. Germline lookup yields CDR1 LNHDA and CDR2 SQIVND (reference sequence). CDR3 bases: TGTGCCAGTAGCGAATTTTCCGGGACAGGGCCCGATGGCTACACCTTC. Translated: CASSEFSGTGPDGYTF.

CDR3 in amino acids: CSVLGGDNQPQHF. The CDR3 DNA reads TGCAGCGTTTTAGGAGGAGATAATCAGCCCCAGCATTTT. The chain recombines TRBV29-1 with TRBJ1-5; D not certain. Between the trimmed V and J ends, which lost 5 bases and 4 bases, there was a span of 12 bases. Germline CDR1 and CDR2: SQVTM and ANQGSEA. CDR3 length: 13 amino acids.

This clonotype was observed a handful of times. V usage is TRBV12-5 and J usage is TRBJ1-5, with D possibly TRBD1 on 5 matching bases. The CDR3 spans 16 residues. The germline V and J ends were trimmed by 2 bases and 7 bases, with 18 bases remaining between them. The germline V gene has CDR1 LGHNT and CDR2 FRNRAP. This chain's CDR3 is CASGLSPAGGGQPQHF. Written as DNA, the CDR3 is TGTGCTAGTGGTTTGTCTCCTGCGGGGGGAGGGCAGCCCCAGCATTTT.

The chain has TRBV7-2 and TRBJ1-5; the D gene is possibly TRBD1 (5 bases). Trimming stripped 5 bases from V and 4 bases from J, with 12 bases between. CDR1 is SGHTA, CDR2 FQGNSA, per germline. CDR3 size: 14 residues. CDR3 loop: CASSDRGWNQPQHF. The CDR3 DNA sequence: TGTGCCAGCAGCGATCGGGGCTGGAATCAGCCCCAGCATTTT.

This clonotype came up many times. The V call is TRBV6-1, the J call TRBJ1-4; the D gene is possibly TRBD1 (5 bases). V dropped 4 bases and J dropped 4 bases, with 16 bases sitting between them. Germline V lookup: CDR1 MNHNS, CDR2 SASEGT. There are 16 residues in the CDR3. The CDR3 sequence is CASSVREVGYNEKLFF. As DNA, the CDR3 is TGTGCCAGCAGTGTCAGGGAAGTGGGGTATAATGAAAAACTGTTTTTT.

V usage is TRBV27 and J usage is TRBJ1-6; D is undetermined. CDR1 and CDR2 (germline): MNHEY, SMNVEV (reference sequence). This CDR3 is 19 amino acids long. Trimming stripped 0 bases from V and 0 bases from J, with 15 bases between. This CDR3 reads CASSLSPGSGYSYNSPLHF. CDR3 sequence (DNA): TGTGCCAGCAGTTTATCCCCCGGTTCGGGGTACTCCTATAATTCACCCCTCCACTTT.

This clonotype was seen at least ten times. As DNA, the CDR3 is TGTGCCAGCAGTTTATTGAGGGGACAGGGGCTATCTCGGAACACTGAAGCTTTCTTT. The encoded protein is CASSLLRGQGLSRNTEAFF. V usage is TRBV27 and J usage is TRBJ1-1; 10 bases map to TRBD1. The CDR3 runs to 19 residues. Per the germline V gene, CDR1 is MNHEY and CDR2 is SMNVEV (reference sequence). Germline trimming cut 1 base from V and 1 base from J; bases unmatched to any gene: 12.

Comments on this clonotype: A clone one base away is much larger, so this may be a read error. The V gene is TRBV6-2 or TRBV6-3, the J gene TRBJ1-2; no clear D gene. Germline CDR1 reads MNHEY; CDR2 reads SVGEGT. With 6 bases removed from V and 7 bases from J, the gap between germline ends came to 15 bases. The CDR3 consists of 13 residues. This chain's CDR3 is CASRPGRLRGYTF. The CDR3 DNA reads TGTGCCAGCAGACCCGGGAGGCTTCGTGGCTACACCTTC.

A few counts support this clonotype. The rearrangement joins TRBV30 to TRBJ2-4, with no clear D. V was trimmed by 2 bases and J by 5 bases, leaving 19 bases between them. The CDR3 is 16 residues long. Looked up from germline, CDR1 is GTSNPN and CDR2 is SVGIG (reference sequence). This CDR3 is CAWSPAVSNPQNIQYF. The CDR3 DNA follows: TGTGCCTGGAGTCCCGCAGTCTCGAATCCCCAAAACATTCAGTACTTC.

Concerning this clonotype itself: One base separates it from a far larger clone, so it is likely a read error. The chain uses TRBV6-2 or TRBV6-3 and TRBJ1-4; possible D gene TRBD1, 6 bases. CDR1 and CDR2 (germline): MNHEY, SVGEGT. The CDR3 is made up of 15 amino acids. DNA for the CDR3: TGTGCCAGCAGTCCCGATTCGACAGGCGGAGAAAAACTGCTTTTT. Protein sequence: CASSPDSTGGEKLLF.

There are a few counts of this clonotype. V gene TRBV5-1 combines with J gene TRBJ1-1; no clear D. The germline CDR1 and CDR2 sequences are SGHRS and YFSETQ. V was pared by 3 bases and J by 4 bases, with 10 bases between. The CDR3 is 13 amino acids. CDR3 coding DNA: TGCGCCAGCAGCTCCTGGGCCCCCACTGAAGCTTTCTTT. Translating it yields CASSSWAPTEAFF. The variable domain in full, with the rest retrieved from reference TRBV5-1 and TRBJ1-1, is KAGVTQTPRYLIKTRGQQVTLSCSPISGHRSVSWYQQTPGQGLQFLFEYFSETQRNKGNFPGRFSGRQFSNSRSEMNVSTLELGDSALYLCASSSWAPTEAFFGQGTRLTVV.

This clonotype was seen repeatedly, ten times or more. For the CDR3, the DNA is TGTGCCAGCAAAAAAGGACTAGCGGGAGGGGAGACCCAGTACTTC. It is translated as CASKKGLAGGETQYF. The genes are TRBV6-1 and TRBJ2-5; 15 nucleotides agree with TRBD2. The CDR3 is made up of 15 amino acids. V was pared by 7 bases and J by 5 bases, with 5 bases of the junction left unmatched. CDR1 MNHNS and CDR2 SASEGT come from the germline V gene.

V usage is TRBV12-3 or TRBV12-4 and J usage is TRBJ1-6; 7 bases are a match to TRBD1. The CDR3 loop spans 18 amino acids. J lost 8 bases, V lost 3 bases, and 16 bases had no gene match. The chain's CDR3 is CASSFRQGQVFSYSPLHF. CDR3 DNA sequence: TGTGCCAGCAGTTTTCGACAGGGTCAGGTTTTTTCGTATTCACCCCTCCACTTT.

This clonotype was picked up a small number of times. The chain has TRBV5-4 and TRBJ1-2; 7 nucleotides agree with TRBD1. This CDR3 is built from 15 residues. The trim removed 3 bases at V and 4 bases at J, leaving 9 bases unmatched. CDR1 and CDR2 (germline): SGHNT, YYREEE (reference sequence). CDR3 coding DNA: TGTGCCAGCAGCTCTGATGGGACAGACCCCTATGGCTACACCTTC. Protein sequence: CASSSDGTDPYGYTF. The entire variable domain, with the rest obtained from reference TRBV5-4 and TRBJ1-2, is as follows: ETGVTQSPTHLIKTRGQQVTLRCSSQSGHNTVSWYQQALGQGPQFIFQYYREEENGRGNFPPRFSGLQFPNYSSELNVNALELDDSALYLCASSSDGTDPYGYTFGSGTRLTVV.

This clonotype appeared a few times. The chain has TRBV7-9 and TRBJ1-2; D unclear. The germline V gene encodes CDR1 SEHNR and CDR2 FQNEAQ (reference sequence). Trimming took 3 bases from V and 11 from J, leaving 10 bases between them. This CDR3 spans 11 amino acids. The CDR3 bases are TGTGCCAGCAGCTTGGCCGGGATGTACACCTTC. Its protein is CASSLAGMYTF.

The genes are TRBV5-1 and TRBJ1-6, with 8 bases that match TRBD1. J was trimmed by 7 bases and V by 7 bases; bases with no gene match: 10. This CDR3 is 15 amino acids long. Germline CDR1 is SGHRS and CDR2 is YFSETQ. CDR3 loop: CASGYWTGNNSPLHF. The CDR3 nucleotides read TGCGCCAGCGGCTACTGGACAGGGAACAATTCACCCCTCCACTTT.

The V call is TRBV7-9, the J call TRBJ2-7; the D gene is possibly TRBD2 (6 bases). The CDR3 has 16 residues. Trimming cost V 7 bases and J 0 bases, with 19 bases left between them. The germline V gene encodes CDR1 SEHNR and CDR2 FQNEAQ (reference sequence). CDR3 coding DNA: TGTGCCAGCACCCTCATAGGAGACGGGGGCTCCTACGAGCAGTACTTC. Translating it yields CASTLIGDGGSYEQYF.

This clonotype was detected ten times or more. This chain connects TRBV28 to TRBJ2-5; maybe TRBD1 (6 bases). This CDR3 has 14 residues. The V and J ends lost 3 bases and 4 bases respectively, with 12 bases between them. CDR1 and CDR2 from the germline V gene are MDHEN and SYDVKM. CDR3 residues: CASSFGGGRETQYF. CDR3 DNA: TGTGCCAGCAGTTTTGGTGGGGGCCGAGAGACCCAGTACTTC. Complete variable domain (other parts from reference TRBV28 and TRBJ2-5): DVKVTQSSRYLVKRTGEKVFLECVQDMDHENMFWYRQDPGLGLRLIYFSYDVKMKEKGDIPEGYSVSREKKERFSLILESASTNQTSMYLCASSFGGGRETQYFGPGTRLLVL.